A selection of T cell receptor beta chains follows, all from one sample in a study of shared clonotypes between healthy human individuals. The table came from immunoSEQ multiplex PCR; TCRdb's copy has only in-frame clones and leaves some out. The sample has 400,000 or so clones; roughly 96% are singletons. The sequencing input was memory CD8+ T cells sorted from blood. Receptor source: a young man in good health. Each CDR3 is given with its conserved first and last residue. Each record gives: V gene, CDR3 length, J gene, clone size, D gene, CDR3 DNA, CDR3 protein. The D gene is left open where the match is weak. Part of the rows lack a size; the others show once, few, many or a class for expanded clones.

>TRBV5-4|16|TRBJ2-4|few|TRBD2
TGTGCCAGCAGCTTGGTGGGGCGGGAGATCGAAAACATTCAGTACTTC
CASSLVGREIENIQYF
>TRBV9|14|TRBJ1-2|once|TRBD1
TGTGCCAGCAGCGCGACAGGGGGCTTCTATGGCTACACCTTC
CASSATGGFYGYTF
>TRBV5-4|13|TRBJ2-3|NA|NA
TGTGCCAGCAGCTTGGGTCCCGCAGATACGCAGTATTTT
CASSLGPADTQYF
>TRBV28|14|TRBJ2-7|NA|TRBD1
TGTGCCAGCAGTTCCGGGACAGGGTACCACGAGCAGTACTTC
CASSSGTGYHEQYF
>TRBV29-1|13|TRBJ2-1|NA|NA
TGCAGCGGAGTAGCGCGAAGGTGGGATGAGCAGTTCTTC
CSGVARRWDEQFF
>TRBV2|15|TRBJ1-2|once|TRBD1
TGTGCCAGCAGAGTTTACAGGGGGCTTGACTATGGCTACACCTTC
CASRVYRGLDYGYTF
>TRBV13|13|TRBJ1-1|NA|NA
TGTGCCAGCAGCTTTAGTATGAACACTGAAGCTTTCTTT
CASSFSMNTEAFF
>TRBV29-1|13|TRBJ2-5|once|TRBD2
TGCAGCGTGAAGAGCGGGAGCTGGGAGACCCAGTACTTC
CSVKSGSWETQYF
>TRBV2|17|TRBJ2-1|NA|TRBD2
TGTGCCAGCAGGGGACTAGCGGGAGCGGATTTACACAATGAGCAGTTCTTC
CASRGLAGADLHNEQFF
>TRBV7-9|15|TRBJ2-7|NA|NA
TGTGCCAGCAGCTTTATAGGGGTAGAGAACTACGAGCAGTACTTC
CASSFIGVENYEQYF
>TRBV25-1|14|TRBJ1-4|NA|NA
TGTGCCAGCAGTGAAAGTCAGGCCGGAGAAAAACTGTTTTTT
CASSESQAGEKLFF
>TRBV2|12|TRBJ2-7|once|NA
TGTGCCAGTAAGGACAGCCTCTACGAGCAGTACTTC
CASKDSLYEQYF
>TRBV7-8|15|TRBJ2-3|NA|NA
TGTGCCAGCAGCTTAGTGCCCCTTAGCACAGATACGCAGTATTTT
CASSLVPLSTDTQYF
>TRBV4-2|15|TRBJ2-3|NA|NA
TGTGCCAGCAGCCAAGAAGGCAGGGGCACAGATACGCAGTATTTT
CASSQEGRGTDTQYF
>TRBV7-9|16|TRBJ2-3|NA|NA
TGTGCCAGCAGCTCCTATAGGGTGACTAGCACAGATACGCAGTATTTT
CASSSYRVTSTDTQYF
>TRBV28|17|TRBJ2-7|NA|TRBD2
TGTGCCAGCAGTTCCCACCCGCGCGGGAGTGACCCCTACGAGCAGTACTTC
CASSSHPRGSDPYEQYF
>TRBV19|14|TRBJ1-2|NA|NA
TGTGCCAGTAGTATTCTGGGGGTGGACTATGGCTACACCTTC
CASSILGVDYGYTF
>TRBV14|14|TRBJ2-2|NA|NA
TGTGCCAGCAGCCGGTCCGTCACTACCGGGGAGCTGTTTTTT
CASSRSVTTGELFF
>TRBV11-2|14|TRBJ2-7|NA|TRBD1
TGTGCCAGCAGCGGAGACAGGGGGTCCTACGAGCAGTACTTC
CASSGDRGSYEQYF
>TRBV9|13|TRBJ1-5|NA|NA
TGTGCCAGCAGCTCAGGGCTGAATCAGCCCCAGCATTTT
CASSSGLNQPQHF
>TRBV28|15|TRBJ2-1|NA|NA
TGTGCCAGCAGCTCTATGTCCAGCGGCTACAATGAGCAGTTCTTC
CASSSMSSGYNEQFF
>TRBV2|12|TRBJ1-2|NA|TRBD1
TGTGCCAGCAGTGCCGAAGGGGGCGGCTACACCTTC
CASSAEGGGYTF
>TRBV5-1|18|TRBJ2-7|NA|TRBD2
TGCGCCAGCAGCTTGGCTCCGGCTAGCGGGAGGAACTCCTACGAGCAGTACTTC
CASSLAPASGRNSYEQYF
>TRBV18|17|TRBJ2-1|once|TRBD2
TGTGCCAGCTCACCGAACTCCGGGACTAGCGGCTACAATGAGCAGTTCTTC
CASSPNSGTSGYNEQFF
>TRBV28|14|TRBJ2-7|once|TRBD2
TGTGCCAGCAGCCCACACTCCGGCGGGAGGGCCCTGATCTTC
CASSPHSGGRALIF
>TRBV28|19|TRBJ2-3|once|TRBD2
TGTGCCAGCAGTCCCACCCGTCAGGGACTAGCGGAGGCATGGGGTACGCAGTATTTT
CASSPTRQGLAEAWGTQYF
>TRBV6-1|14|TRBJ1-5|NA|NA
TGTGCCAGCAGTGGAGTAGACAGCAATCAGCCCCAGCATTTT
CASSGVDSNQPQHF
>TRBV6-1|14|TRBJ2-7|NA|NA
TGTGCCAGCAGTGAAGTTGGCAGGCCTTACGAGCAGTACTTC
CASSEVGRPYEQYF
>TRBV28|14|TRBJ1-5|NA|TRBD1
TGTGCCAGCAGTCGGACAGGGGACAATCAGCCCCAGCATTTT
CASSRTGDNQPQHF
>TRBV5-1|16|TRBJ2-2|NA|TRBD1
TGCGCCAGCAGCTTGCTGACAGGGGGTGTAACCGGGGAGCTGTTTTTT
CASSLLTGGVTGELFF
>TRBV4-1|15|TRBJ2-2|NA|NA
TGCGCCAGCAGCCAACCGGGGACCAACACCGGGGAGCTGTTTTTT
CASSQPGTNTGELFF
>TRBV9|14|TRBJ2-7|NA|TRBD2
TGTGCCAGCAGCGTAGTCGGCGGGAGCCTTGAGCAGTACTTC
CASSVVGGSLEQYF
>TRBV10-3|15|TRBJ2-7|NA|TRBD2
TGTGCCATCAGTGATACGGGACTAGCGGGATACGAGCAGTACTTC
CAISDTGLAGYEQYF
>TRBV2|14|TRBJ2-7|NA|NA
TGTGCCAGCAAGGGCGACTCCGCCTCCTACGAGCAGTACTTC
CASKGDSASYEQYF
>TRBV5-1|20|TRBJ1-2|NA|NA
TGCGCCAGCAGCTTGGAGGGGCTCTCGAAATCGGTATTTGGCAACTATGGCTACACCTTC
CASSLEGLSKSVFGNYGYTF
>TRBV6-6|13|TRBJ1-1|NA|TRBD1
TGTGCCAGCTATCGACAGGGCGACACTGAAGCTTTCTTT
CASYRQGDTEAFF
>TRBV19|16|TRBJ2-7|NA|TRBD2
TGTGCCAGTAGTATAGGGGTGGCGGGAGCACAGTACGAGCAGTACTTC
CASSIGVAGAQYEQYF
>TRBV27|14|TRBJ1-6|NA|TRBD1
TGTGCCAGCAGTTTGGGACAGGTTAATTCACCCCTCCACTTT
CASSLGQVNSPLHF
>TRBV4-1|17|TRBJ2-5|once|TRBD2
TGCGCCAGCAGCCAAGCCCCCGCTAGCGGGAGAGGAGAGACCCAGTACTTC
CASSQAPASGRGETQYF
>TRBV9|15|TRBJ1-1|once|NA
TGTGCCAGCAGCGGAGGCCTGAAGGCCGGCACTGAAGCTTTCTTT
CASSGGLKAGTEAFF
>TRBV28|15|TRBJ1-4|NA|NA
TGTGCCAGCAGTTTTGGAGGGGAAACTAATGAAAAACTGTTTTTT
CASSFGGETNEKLFF
>TRBV5-1|15|TRBJ1-6|NA|TRBD1
TGCGCCAGCAGCTTCCGGGACAGATATAATTCACCCCTCCACTTT
CASSFRDRYNSPLHF
>TRBV5-6|12|TRBJ2-7|NA|NA
TGTGCCAGCAGCTTTTGGGGCTACGAGCAGTACTTC
CASSFWGYEQYF
>TRBV30|13|TRBJ2-7|NA|NA
TGTGCCTGGAGTTGGGACTCTCCCTCGGAGGAGTACTTC
CAWSWDSPSEEYF
>TRBV27|14|TRBJ1-4|NA|NA
TGTGCCAGCAGCCAGCTTGACGGTAATGAAAAACTGTTTTTT
CASSQLDGNEKLFF
>TRBV29-1|15|TRBJ1-1|NA|TRBD1
TGCAGCGTTGCAGGGGGCCGTCCCGAGAACACTGAAGCTTTCTTT
CSVAGGRPENTEAFF
>TRBV10-3|12|TRBJ1-2|NA|NA
TGTGCCATCAGTTTTGATCGTTATGGCTACACCTTC
CAISFDRYGYTF
>TRBV19|15|TRBJ2-2|NA|TRBD2
TGTGCCAGTAAGGAAGCGGGAGTTAGCACCGGGGAGCTGTTTTTT
CASKEAGVSTGELFF
>TRBV5-4|13|TRBJ1-2|NA|TRBD1
TGTGCCAGCAGGGGGGGGGACAGGCGCGGCTACACCTTC
CASRGGDRRGYTF
>TRBV19|13|TRBJ2-1|NA|TRBD1
TGTGCCAGTAGTATAGGGGACAGGGGTGAGCAGTTCTTC
CASSIGDRGEQFF
>TRBV5-1|13|TRBJ2-2|NA|NA
TGCGCCAGCAGCTGGCGGGAAACCGGGGAGCTGTTTTTT
CASSWRETGELFF
>TRBV4-1|16|TRBJ2-7|NA|NA
TGCGCCAGCAGACCCACCGTACTAGCCCCCTTGGACGAGCAGTACTTC
CASRPTVLAPLDEQYF
>TRBV5-1|17|TRBJ2-1|NA|NA
TGCGCCAGCAGCTTGGTGTGGCAGGGCGCCTCCTACAATGAGCAGTTCTTC
CASSLVWQGASYNEQFF
>TRBV10-3|12|TRBJ1-4|NA|TRBD1
TGTGCCATCGGGACAGGGGATGAAAAACTGTTTTTT
CAIGTGDEKLFF
>TRBV30|13|TRBJ1-5|NA|TRBD1
TGTGCCTGGGCGGGACAGGGCAATCAGCCCCAGCATTTT
CAWAGQGNQPQHF
>TRBV7-9|14|TRBJ2-5|NA|TRBD2
TGTGCCAGCAGCCGAGCGGGGGGACAAGAGACCCAGTACTTC
CASSRAGGQETQYF
>TRBV4-2|14|TRBJ2-7|NA|TRBD1
TGTGCCAGCAGCCTCTCGTCACAGGGGGGAGAGCAGTACTTC
CASSLSSQGGEQYF